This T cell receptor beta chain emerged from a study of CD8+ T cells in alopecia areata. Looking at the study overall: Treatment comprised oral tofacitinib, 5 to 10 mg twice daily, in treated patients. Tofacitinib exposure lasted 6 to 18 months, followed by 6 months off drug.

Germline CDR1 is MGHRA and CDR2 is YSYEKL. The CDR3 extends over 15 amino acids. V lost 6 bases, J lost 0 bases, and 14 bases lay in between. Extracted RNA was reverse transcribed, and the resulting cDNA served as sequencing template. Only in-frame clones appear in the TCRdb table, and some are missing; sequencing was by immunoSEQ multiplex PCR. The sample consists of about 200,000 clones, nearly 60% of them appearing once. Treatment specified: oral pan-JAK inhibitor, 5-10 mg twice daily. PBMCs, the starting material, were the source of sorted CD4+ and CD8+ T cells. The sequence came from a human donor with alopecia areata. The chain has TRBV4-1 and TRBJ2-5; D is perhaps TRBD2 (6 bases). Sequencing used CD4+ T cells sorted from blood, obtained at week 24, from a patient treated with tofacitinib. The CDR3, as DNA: TGCGCCAGCAGAACGACCGGACTACACCAAGAGACCCAGTACTTC. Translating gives CASRTTGLHQETQYF.